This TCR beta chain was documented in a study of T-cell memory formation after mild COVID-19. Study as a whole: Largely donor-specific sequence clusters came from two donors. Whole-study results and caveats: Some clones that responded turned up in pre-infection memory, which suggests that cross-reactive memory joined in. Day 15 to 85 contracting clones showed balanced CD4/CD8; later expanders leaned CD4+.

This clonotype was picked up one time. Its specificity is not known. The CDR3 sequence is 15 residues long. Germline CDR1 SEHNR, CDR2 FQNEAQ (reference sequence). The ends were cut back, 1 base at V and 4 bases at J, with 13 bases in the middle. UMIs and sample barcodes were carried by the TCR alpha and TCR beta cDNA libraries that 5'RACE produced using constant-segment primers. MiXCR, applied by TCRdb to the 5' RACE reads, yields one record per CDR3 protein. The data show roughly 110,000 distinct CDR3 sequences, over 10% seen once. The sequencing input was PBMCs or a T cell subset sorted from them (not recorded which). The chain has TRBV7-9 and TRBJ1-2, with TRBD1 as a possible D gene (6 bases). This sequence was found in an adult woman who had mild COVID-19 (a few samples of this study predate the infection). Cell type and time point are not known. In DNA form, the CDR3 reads TGTGCCAGCAGCTTAGTGGGGTCAGGGGCCTATGGCTACACCTTC. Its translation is CASSLVGSGAYGYTF.